This T cell receptor beta chain was captured in a study of blood T cells in healthy people across ages. Study-level background: Template switching retrieved approximately one barcoded beta molecule for each two T cells. General study findings and limits: The donors' CMV status was not determined, possibly confounding changes in expanded clonotypes. Diversity of TCR beta per million T cells declined in a roughly linear way with age.

In regard to this clonotype: Its antigen is still unknown.

Alongside a J-beta primer mix, a sample-barcoded 5' primer served in a second PCR lasting 7 to 11 cycles. Each CDR3 protein gets one entry after TCRdb re-called the 5' RACE reads with MiXCR. This table has 1.8 million or so distinct CDR3 sequences, 39% appearing once. Germline V gene lookup returns CDR1 LGHNA and CDR2 YNFKEQ. The CDR3 has 18 residues. The ends lost 1 base at V and 5 bases at J; junction bases unmatched: 17. Material for sequencing was blood. J is TRBJ2-7 and V is TRBV4-2; 7 positions match TRBD1. This TCR was sampled from a human donor in good health. The CDR3 is CASSQVSGYDNRGNEQYF. DNA of the CDR3: TGTGCCAGCAGCCAAGTTTCGGGTTACGACAACAGGGGCAACGAGCAGTACTTC.